The 25 T cell receptor beta chains reported below all come from one sample, sequenced in a study of OX40 agonist ivuxolimab in advanced cancers. Library preparation used the immunoSEQ multiplex PCR assay. The table was pulled from immuneACCESS by TCRdb, which kept in-frame rearrangements only. Such tables lose some clones; where checked, under half of the loss comes from unresolved V genes, and the rest has no known cause. The sample table holds about 88,000 clones, of which around nine tenths were seen once. Around 1.6% of the sample belongs to the ten largest clones. The sample was CD4+ or CD8+ T cells sorted from blood, taken in a trial of the OX40 agonist ivuxolimab. These receptors all come from an adult with an advanced solid tumor such as melanoma, head and neck, liver or kidney cancer.

This chain connects TRBV5-6 to TRBJ1-2, with a possible D match to TRBD1 (6 bases). Between the trimmed V and J ends, which lost 0 bases and 4 bases, there was a span of 16 bases. The CDR3 runs 16 residues. The germline gives CDR1 SGHDT, CDR2 YYEEEE. CDR3 residues: CASSLGPPRGAYGYTF. The DNA of the CDR3 is TGTGCCAGCAGCTTGGGACCTCCCCGGGGGGCCTATGGCTACACCTTC.

The chain is built from TRBV5-5 and TRBJ2-2, with no clear D. Germline CDR1 and CDR2: SGHKS and YYEKEE (reference sequence). The CDR3 sequence is 13 residues long. Between the trimmed V and J ends, which lost 2 bases and 4 bases, there was a span of 6 bases. This CDR3 is CASSFRITGELFF. CDR3 nucleotide sequence: TGTGCCAGCAGCTTCAGGATCACCGGGGAGCTGTTTTTT.

The rearrangement joins TRBV11-3 to TRBJ2-3, with D possibly TRBD2 on 6 matching bases. Germline CDR1 and CDR2: SGHNT and YENEEA. V was cut by 4 bases and J by 8 bases, with 7 bases left in between. The CDR3 is 11 residues long. The CDR3 DNA reads as TGTGCCAGCAGCTCCGGGGGTACGCAGTATTTT. This encodes CASSSGGTQYF. Full variable domain (rest looked up from reference TRBV11-3 and TRBJ2-3): EAGVVQSPRYKIIEKKQPVAFWCNPISGHNTLYWYLQNLGQGPELLIRYENEEAVDDSQLPKDRFSAERLKGVDSTLKIQPAELGDSAVYLCASSSGGTQYFGPGTRLTVL.

V gene TRBV4-3 combines with J gene TRBJ2-3, with 14 nucleotides matching TRBD2. Germline V CDR1 and CDR2: LGHNA, YSLEER. The CDR3 spans 17 residues. The junction had 3 bases not matched to a gene; V was cut back by 4 bases and J by 0 bases. CDR3 in amino acids: CASSRTSGRLSTDTQYF. Written as DNA, the CDR3 is TGCGCCAGCAGCCGGACTAGCGGGAGGCTGAGCACAGATACGCAGTATTTT.

The gene calls are TRBV11-2 and TRBJ2-7; D perhaps matches TRBD2 (6 bases). This CDR3 spans 15 amino acids. Germline V gives CDR1 SGHAT, CDR2 FQNNGV. With 1 base removed from V and 5 bases from J, the gap between germline ends came to 15 bases. The CDR3 bases are TGTGCCAGCAGCTTAGGCGTTAGCGGTGCGGACGAGCAGTACTTC. This encodes CASSLGVSGADEQYF.

The chain carries TRBV5-1 and TRBJ1-4, with no clear D. Germline CDR1 and CDR2: SGHRS and YFSETQ. The CDR3 consists of 14 residues. The germline V and J ends were trimmed by 4 bases and 4 bases, with 11 bases remaining between them. DNA of the CDR3: TGCGCCAGCAGCCTAAACCCGGGTAATGAAAAACTGTTTTTT. Its translation: CASSLNPGNEKLFF.

The chain carries TRBV7-9 and TRBJ2-2, with 7 nucleotides matching TRBD1. The CDR3 runs 13 residues. The germline V gene has CDR1 SEHNR and CDR2 FQNEAQ (reference sequence). V was pared by 3 bases and J by 6 bases, with 1 base of the junction left unmatched. CDR3 sequence reads: CASSLQGAGELFF. In DNA, the CDR3 is TGTGCCAGCAGCTTGCAGGGGGCCGGGGAGCTGTTTTTT.

The gene calls are TRBV7-2 and TRBJ1-1; D gene unclear. The V end lost 7 bases, the J end lost 8 bases, and 8 bases lay between the germline ends. The germline V gene encodes CDR1 SGHTA and CDR2 FQGNSA. There are 10 residues in the CDR3. The CDR3 region has the DNA TGTGCCAGCAAAGAATACGAAGCTTTCTTT. Translation gives CASKEYEAFF.

This chain joins TRBV7-3 and TRBJ1-4, with no clear D. Trimming took 1 base from V and 8 from J, leaving 8 bases between them. CDR3 size: 13 residues. Germline V CDR1 and CDR2: SGHTA, FQGTGA. In DNA, the CDR3 is TGTGCCAGCAGCTTAAATGCAGGAGAAAAACTGTTTTTT. Translated, it gives CASSLNAGEKLFF.

This chain connects TRBV5-3 to TRBJ2-5; D is ambiguous. TRBV5-3 is known as an ORF, though its function is uncertain. The CDR3 loop spans 11 amino acids. With 2 bases removed from V and 6 bases from J, the gap between germline ends came to 5 bases. In nucleotides, the CDR3 is TGTGCCAGAAGCTTAAGGCAGACCCAGTACTTC. Amino acids: CARSLRQTQYF.

The chain combines TRBV18 with TRBJ2-6; 10 bases line up with TRBD1. The CDR3 spans 17 residues. The trim removed 3 bases at V and 1 base at J, leaving 3 bases unmatched. The germline V gene has CDR1 KGHSH and CDR2 LQKENI. This chain's CDR3 is CASSPSGQGSGANVLTF. In DNA form, the CDR3 reads TGTGCCAGCTCACCCTCGGGACAGGGGTCTGGGGCCAACGTCCTGACTTTC.

The chain carries TRBV7-9 and TRBJ2-5; D unclear. Trimming left V 5 bases short and J 1 base short, with 8 bases between. Germline lookup yields CDR1 SEHNR and CDR2 FQNEAQ (reference sequence). The CDR3 has 13 amino acids. CDR3 DNA sequence: TGTGCCAGCAGCGCCGCGCCCCAAGAGACCCAGTACTTC. The encoded protein is CASSAAPQETQYF.

The rearrangement uses TRBV6-1 and TRBJ1-2, with 9 bases aligning to TRBD1. Germline V CDR1 and CDR2: MNHNS, SASEGT. The CDR3 covers 14 residues. Trimming cost V 7 bases and J 0 bases; bases outside gene matches: 3. The CDR3 sequence: CASIGTGSNYGYTF. DNA for the CDR3: TGTGCCAGCATCGGGACAGGGTCTAACTATGGCTACACCTTC.

This clone was recorded only once. The chain has TRBV11-2 and TRBJ1-4; D is perhaps TRBD1 (6 bases). This CDR3 comprises 14 residues. V was trimmed by 5 bases and J by 7 bases, leaving 14 bases between them. Germline-derived CDR1 and CDR2 are SGHAT and FQNNGV. The CDR3 sequence is CASSQGWVREKLFF. In nucleotides, the CDR3 is TGTGCCAGCAGCCAGGGGTGGGTTCGTGAAAAACTGTTTTTT. Based on the CDR3 plus reference TRBV11-2 and TRBJ1-4, the full variable domain is EAGVAQSPRYKIIEKRQSVAFWCNPISGHATLYWYQQILGQGPKLLIQFQNNGVVDDSQLPKDRFSAERLKGVDSTLKIQPAKLEDSAVYLCASSQGWVREKLFFGSGTQLSVL.

The rearrangement uses TRBV5-6 and TRBJ2-3; D is ambiguous. Trimming cost V 2 bases and J 2 bases, with 15 bases left between them. Germline V gives CDR1 SGHDT, CDR2 YYEEEE. CDR3 length: 16 amino acids. The DNA of the CDR3 is TGTGCCAGCAGCTTAGTGGCGGCTCTTAACACAGATACGCAGTATTTT. Translation gives CASSLVAALNTDTQYF. Full variable domain (rest looked up from reference TRBV5-6 and TRBJ2-3): DAGVTQSPTHLIKTRGQQVTLRCSPKSGHDTVSWYQQALGQGPQFIFQYYEEEERQRGNFPDRFSGHQFPNYSSELNVNALLLGDSALYLCASSLVAALNTDTQYFGPGTRLTVL.

J is TRBJ2-2 and V is TRBV5-4; D is tentatively TRBD1 or TRBD2 (6 bases each). The CDR3 is 17 residues long. Trimming stripped 4 bases from V and 4 bases from J, with 20 bases between. The germline V gene has CDR1 SGHNT and CDR2 YYREEE (reference sequence). This chain's CDR3 is CASSPALGGLSTGELFF. The CDR3 region has the DNA TGTGCCAGCAGCCCGGCCCTAGGGGGACTCTCCACCGGGGAGCTGTTTTTT.

V usage is TRBV5-6 and J usage is TRBJ2-5, with D unclear. The CDR3 contains 14 residues. CDR1 is SGHDT and CDR2 is YYEEEE in the germline V gene. V was clipped by 3 bases and J by 7 bases, with 16 bases between them. CDR3 in DNA: TGTGCCAGCAGCTCACGACGGGTCCAGACGACCCAGTACTTC. Translating it yields CASSSRRVQTTQYF.

This clone has just one count. The rearrangement links TRBV6-6 to TRBJ2-7, with 8 bases fitting TRBD1. The CDR3 length is 15 residues. After removal of 5 bases from V and 4 bases from J, the junction contained 10 bases not matched to a gene. CDR1 is MNHNY and CDR2 is SVGAGI in the germline V gene (reference sequence). This CDR3 reads CASSPRDRQVYEQYF. The CDR3 region has the DNA TGTGCCAGCAGTCCTCGGGACAGGCAAGTATACGAGCAGTACTTC.

This sequence joins TRBV11-3 and TRBJ2-1; 14 bases are a match to TRBD2. This CDR3 has 16 residues. With 5 bases clipped from V and 7 bases from J, the junction kept 7 bases outside the gene matches. In germline, CDR1 is SGHNT, CDR2 YENEEA. For the CDR3, the DNA is TGTGCCAGCAGCAAAGGGACTAGCGGGAGTAGGAATGAGCAGTTCTTC. Amino acids: CASSKGTSGSRNEQFF.

This chain links TRBV29-1 with TRBJ1-3; 9 bases are shared with TRBD1. The CDR3 has 13 amino acids. The V gene end was trimmed by 6 bases and the J gene end by 2 bases; junction bases not matched to a gene: 2. Germline assignment: CDR1 SQVTM and CDR2 ANQGSEA. The CDR3 coding sequence is TGCAGCGTCCACAGGGGGCCTGGAAACACCATATATTTT. Translating it yields CSVHRGPGNTIYF.

The gene calls are TRBV9 and TRBJ2-1; TRBD2 aligns across 12 bases. The CDR3 consists of 14 residues. Germline lookup yields CDR1 SGDLS and CDR2 YYNGEE. V shed 4 bases and J 10 bases; nucleotides not matched to a gene: 6. CDR3 DNA sequence: TGTGCCAGCAGCTCGAGACTAGCGGGAGTGGAGCAGTTCTTC. Its protein product is CASSSRLAGVEQFF. Drawing the rest from reference TRBV9 and TRBJ2-1, the complete variable domain is DSGVTQTPKHLITATGQRVTLRCSPRSGDLSVYWYQQSLDQGLQFLIQYYNGEERAKGNILERFSAQQFPDLHSELNLSSLELGDSALYFCASSSRLAGVEQFFGPGTRLTVL.

The chain has TRBV5-6 and TRBJ2-2, with 15 bases matching TRBD2. There are 18 residues in the CDR3. CDR1 is SGHDT and CDR2 is YYEEEE in the germline V gene. The ends lost 2 bases at V and 2 bases at J; junction bases unmatched: 4. Here the CDR3 reads CASSLRGLAGGNTGELFF. The CDR3 region has the DNA TGTGCCAGCAGCTTAAGGGGACTAGCGGGAGGAAACACCGGGGAGCTGTTTTTT. Supplemented by reference TRBV5-6 and TRBJ2-2, the full variable domain reads DAGVTQSPTHLIKTRGQQVTLRCSPKSGHDTVSWYQQALGQGPQFIFQYYEEEERQRGNFPDRFSGHQFPNYSSELNVNALLLGDSALYLCASSLRGLAGGNTGELFFGEGSRLTVL.

The chain carries TRBV11-2 and TRBJ1-1, with D possibly matching TRBD1 (6 bases). This CDR3 spans 16 amino acids. Germline V gene sequence: CDR1 SGHAT, CDR2 FQNNGV. V was trimmed by 5 bases and J by 1 base, leaving 17 bases between them. In DNA form, the CDR3 reads TGTGCCAGCAGCCCCCGGGGTCGAGGGGGGAACACTGAAGCTTTCTTT. Its translation: CASSPRGRGGNTEAFF.

The table lists this clone with a count of one. The J gene is TRBJ2-7, the V gene TRBV7-2; D gene unclear. The CDR3 has 13 amino acids. V lost 7 bases and J lost 1, with 11 bases in between. Germline loops: CDR1 SGHTA, CDR2 FQGNSA. CDR3 residues: CASTNWASYEQYF. The DNA for the CDR3 is TGTGCCAGCACCAACTGGGCTTCCTACGAGCAGTACTTC. Supplemented by reference TRBV7-2 and TRBJ2-7, the full variable domain reads GAGVSQSPSNKVTEKGKDVELRCDPISGHTALYWYRQSLGQGLEFLIYFQGNSAPDKSGLPSDRFSAERTGGSVSTLTIQRTQQEDSAVYLCASTNWASYEQYFGPGTRLTVT.

This sequence joins TRBV29-1 and TRBJ2-1; D remains unclear. Germline assignment: CDR1 SQVTM and CDR2 ANQGSEA. CDR3 size: 14 residues. The V gene lost 3 bases and the J gene lost 0 bases, with 9 bases spanning the gap. The CDR3 sequence is CSVERTDSYNEQFF. In nucleotides, the CDR3 is TGCAGCGTTGAGCGGACCGACTCCTACAATGAGCAGTTCTTC.